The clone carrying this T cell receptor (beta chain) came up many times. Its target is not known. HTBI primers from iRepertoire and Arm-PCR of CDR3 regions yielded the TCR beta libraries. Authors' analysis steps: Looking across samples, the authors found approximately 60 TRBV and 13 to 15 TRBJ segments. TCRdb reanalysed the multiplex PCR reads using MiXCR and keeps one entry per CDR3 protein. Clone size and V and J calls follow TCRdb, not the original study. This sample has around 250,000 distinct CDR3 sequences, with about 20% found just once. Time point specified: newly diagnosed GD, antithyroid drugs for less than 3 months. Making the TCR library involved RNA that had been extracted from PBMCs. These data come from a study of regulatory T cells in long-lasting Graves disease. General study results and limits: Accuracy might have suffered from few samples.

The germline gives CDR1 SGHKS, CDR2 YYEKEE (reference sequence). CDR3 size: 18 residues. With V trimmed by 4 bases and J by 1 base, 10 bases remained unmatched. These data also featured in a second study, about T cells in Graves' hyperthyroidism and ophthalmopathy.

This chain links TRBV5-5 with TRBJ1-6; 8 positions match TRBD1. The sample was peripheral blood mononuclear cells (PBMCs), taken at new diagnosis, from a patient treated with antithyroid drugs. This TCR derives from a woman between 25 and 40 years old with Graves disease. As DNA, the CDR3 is TGTGCCAGCAGCCTACTCCCAGACAGGGGATCCTATAATTCACCCCTCCACTTT. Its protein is CASSLLPDRGSYNSPLHF. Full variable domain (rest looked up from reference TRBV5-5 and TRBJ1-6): DAGVTQSPTHLIKTRGQQVTLRCSPISGHKSVSWYQQVLGQGPQFIFQYYEKEERGRGNFPDRFSARQFPNYSSELNVNALLLGDSALYLCASSLLPDRGSYNSPLHFGNGTRLTVT.